Listed below are T cell receptor beta chains from one sample, sequenced in a study of blood T cell repertoires in COVID-19. This table comes from immunoSEQ multiplex PCR, and its TCRdb copy is limited to in-frame clones, with some not included. The table lists about 150,000 clones, 65% to 90% of them singletons. Sequenced sample: peripheral blood. These receptors were taken from a man in his 70s with acute or convalescent COVID-19. Both conserved end residues are part of each CDR3. A D gene is named only where the DNA matches it firmly. Not every row has a clone size; where given, it reads once, few, many or a size class.

>TRBV28|NA|TRBJ1-2|NA
TGTGCCAGCAGTTTAGTTACAGGGTCTTATGGCTACACCTTC
CASSLVTGSYGYTF
>TRBV28|once|TRBJ2-1|TRBD1
TGTGCCAGCAAGGAGACAGGGGGGGCCTCCAATGAGCAGTTCTTC
CASKETGGASNEQFF
>TRBV24-1|NA|TRBJ2-2|TRBD1
TGTGCCACCAGTGATTTGCCCGGACAGGGCATGACCGGGGAGCTGTTTTTT
CATSDLPGQGMTGELFF
>TRBV4-1|NA|TRBJ2-1|TRBD1
TGCGCCAGCAGCCAAGACCCTCACAGGGGGACGCGCAACAATGAGCAGTTCTTC
CASSQDPHRGTRNNEQFF
>TRBV3-1/TRBV3-2|NA|TRBJ2-2|NA
TGTGCCAGCAGCCAGCGACAGTCCGACGGGGAGCTGTTTTTT
CASSQRQSDGELFF
>TRBV4-2|few|TRBJ1-4|TRBD1
TGTGCCAGCAGCCCCAAAGAAGGGGGCGGTGAAAAACTGTTTTTT
CASSPKEGGGEKLFF
>TRBV6-2/TRBV6-3|NA|TRBJ2-6|NA
TGTGCCAGCAGCAAGACTGGCTCTGGGGCCAACGTCCTGACTTTC
CASSKTGSGANVLTF
>TRBV5-4|once|TRBJ2-1|NA
TGTGCCAGCAGCTTTTTAGACACTGAGCAGTTCTTC
CASSFLDTEQFF
>TRBV28|NA|TRBJ1-1|NA
TGTGCCAGCAGACTTCGCCGGACATTCACTGAAGCTTTCTTT
CASRLRRTFTEAFF
>TRBV9|NA|TRBJ2-5|NA
TGTGCCAGCAGCGTATCGGTACAAGAGACCCAGTACTTC
CASSVSVQETQYF
>TRBV18|NA|TRBJ2-7|NA
TGTGCCAGCTCACCACCCGTCCAGGGGGGATCCTACGAGCAGTACTTC
CASSPPVQGGSYEQYF
>TRBV19|once|TRBJ2-1|TRBD2
TGTGCCAGTAGTGCCCAACTAGCGGGAGTGATCTACAATGAGCAGTTCTTC
CASSAQLAGVIYNEQFF
>TRBV11-2|NA|TRBJ2-7|NA
TGTGCCAGCAGCTTAGTAGCGGACTCATACGAGCAGTACTTC
CASSLVADSYEQYF
>TRBV19|NA|TRBJ1-3|TRBD1
TGTGCCAGTAGTACGACAGGGCGGAACACCATATATTTT
CASSTTGRNTIYF
>TRBV18|NA|TRBJ2-2|NA
TGTGCCAGCTCACCGTCCATCAGCACCGGGGAGCTGTTTTTT
CASSPSISTGELFF
>TRBV7-2|NA|TRBJ2-3|TRBD2
TGTGCCAGCAGCGGAGCGGGAGGGAGGGGCACAGATACGCAGTATTTT
CASSGAGGRGTDTQYF
>TRBV11-3|few|TRBJ2-7|NA
TGTGCCAGCAGCTTGAAGGGGGCGGGGGAGCAGTACTTC
CASSLKGAGEQYF
>TRBV28|NA|TRBJ2-2|NA
TGTGCCAGCAGAAACACAAACACCGGGGAGCTGTTTTTT
CASRNTNTGELFF
>TRBV12-3/TRBV12-4|NA|TRBJ1-5|NA
TGTGCCAGCAGCCCGGGTCGGGATCAGCCCCAGCATTTT
CASSPGRDQPQHF
>TRBV18|NA|TRBJ2-2|NA
TGTGCCAGCTCCCGCGCCGCCCCTCCGAACACCGGGGAGCTGTTTTTT
CASSRAAPPNTGELFF